One T cell receptor (beta chain) is described in this entry. What it recognizes is unknown. This sample stems from a study of post-analysis software for immune sequencing data. As for the study in general: Multiple sclerosis in the patients followed relapsing-remitting, secondary progressive and progressive-relapsing courses.

Included in the TCR beta cDNA libraries were unique molecular identifiers. The authors obtained 500,000 or so cDNA molecules from approximately 0.95 to 9.8 million T cells. TCRdb fed the PCR reads into MiXCR, producing one record per CDR3 protein. The table has approximately 770,000 distinct CDR3 sequences, more than 45% seen once. Study conclusions and caveats: By F measure, strong co-clustering occurred among samples prepared in the same batch. When compared against controls, multiple sclerosis patients showed significantly lower normalized Chao1 diversity. Roughly five TRBV segments occurring more often in patients than controls included TRBV5-6, TRBV5-1 and TRBV20-1.

Trimming removed 4 bases from V and 11 bases from J; junction bases left unmatched: 10. The germline gives CDR1 SQVTM, CDR2 ANQGSEA. The CDR3 consists of 12 residues. The chain combines TRBV29-1 with TRBJ2-5; 7 bases line up with TRBD2. The source material was blood. This receptor was obtained from a girl between 5 and 17 years old with multiple sclerosis. CDR3 residues: CSVASGGQEQYF. The CDR3, as DNA: TGCAGCGTTGCCTCGGGGGGTCAGGAGCAGTACTTC.